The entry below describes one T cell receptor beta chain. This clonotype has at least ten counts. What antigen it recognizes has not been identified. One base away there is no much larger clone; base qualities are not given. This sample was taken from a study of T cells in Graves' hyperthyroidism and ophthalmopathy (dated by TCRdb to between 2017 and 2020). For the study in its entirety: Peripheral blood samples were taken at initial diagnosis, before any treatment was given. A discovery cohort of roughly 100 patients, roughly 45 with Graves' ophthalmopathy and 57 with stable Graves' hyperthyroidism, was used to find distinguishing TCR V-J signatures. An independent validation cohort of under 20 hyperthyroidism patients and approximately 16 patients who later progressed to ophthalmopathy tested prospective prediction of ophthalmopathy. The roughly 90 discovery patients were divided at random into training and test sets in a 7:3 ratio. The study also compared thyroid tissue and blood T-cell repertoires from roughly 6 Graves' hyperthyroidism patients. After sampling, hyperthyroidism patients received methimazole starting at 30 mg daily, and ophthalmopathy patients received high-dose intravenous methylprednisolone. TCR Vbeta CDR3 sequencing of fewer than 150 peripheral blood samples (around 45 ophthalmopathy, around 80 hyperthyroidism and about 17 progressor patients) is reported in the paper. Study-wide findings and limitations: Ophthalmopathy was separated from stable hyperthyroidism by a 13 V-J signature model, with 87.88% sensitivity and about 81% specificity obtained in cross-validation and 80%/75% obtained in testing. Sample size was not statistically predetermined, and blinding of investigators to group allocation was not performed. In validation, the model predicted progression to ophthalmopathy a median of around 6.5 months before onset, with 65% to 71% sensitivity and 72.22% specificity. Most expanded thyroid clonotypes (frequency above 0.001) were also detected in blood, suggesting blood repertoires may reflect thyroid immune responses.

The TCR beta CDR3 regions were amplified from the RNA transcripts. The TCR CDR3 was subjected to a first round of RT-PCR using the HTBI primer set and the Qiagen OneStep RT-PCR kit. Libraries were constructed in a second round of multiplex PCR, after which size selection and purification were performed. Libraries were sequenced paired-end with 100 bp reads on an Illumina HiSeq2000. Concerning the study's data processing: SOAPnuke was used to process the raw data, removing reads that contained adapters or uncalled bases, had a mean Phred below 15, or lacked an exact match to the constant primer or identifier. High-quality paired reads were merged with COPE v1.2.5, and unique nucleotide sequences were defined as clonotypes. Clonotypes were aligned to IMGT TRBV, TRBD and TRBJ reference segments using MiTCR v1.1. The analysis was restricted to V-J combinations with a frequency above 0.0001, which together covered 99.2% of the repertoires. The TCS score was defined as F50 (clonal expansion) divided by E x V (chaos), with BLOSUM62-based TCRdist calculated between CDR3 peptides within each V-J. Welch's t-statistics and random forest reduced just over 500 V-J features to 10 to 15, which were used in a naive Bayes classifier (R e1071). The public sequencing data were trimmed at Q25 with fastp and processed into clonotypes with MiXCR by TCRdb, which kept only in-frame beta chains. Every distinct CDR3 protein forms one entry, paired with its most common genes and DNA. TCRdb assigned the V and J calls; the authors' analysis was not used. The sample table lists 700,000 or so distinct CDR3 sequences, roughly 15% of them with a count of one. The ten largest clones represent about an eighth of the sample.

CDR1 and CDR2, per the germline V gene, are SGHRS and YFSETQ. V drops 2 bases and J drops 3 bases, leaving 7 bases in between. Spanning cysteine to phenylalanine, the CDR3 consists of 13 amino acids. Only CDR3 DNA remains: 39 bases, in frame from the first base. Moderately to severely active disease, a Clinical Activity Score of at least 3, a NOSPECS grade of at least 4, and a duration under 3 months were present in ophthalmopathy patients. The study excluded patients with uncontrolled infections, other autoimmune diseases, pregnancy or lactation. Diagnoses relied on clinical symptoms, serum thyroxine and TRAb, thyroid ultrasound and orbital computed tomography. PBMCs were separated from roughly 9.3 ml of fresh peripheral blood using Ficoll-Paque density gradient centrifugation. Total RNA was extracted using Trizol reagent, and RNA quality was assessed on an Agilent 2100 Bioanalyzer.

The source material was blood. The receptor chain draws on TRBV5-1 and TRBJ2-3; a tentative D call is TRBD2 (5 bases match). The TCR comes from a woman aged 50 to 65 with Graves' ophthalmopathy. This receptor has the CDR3 CASSFRGTDTQYF. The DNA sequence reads TGCGCCAGCAGCTTTCGGGGTACAGATACGCAGTATTTT.